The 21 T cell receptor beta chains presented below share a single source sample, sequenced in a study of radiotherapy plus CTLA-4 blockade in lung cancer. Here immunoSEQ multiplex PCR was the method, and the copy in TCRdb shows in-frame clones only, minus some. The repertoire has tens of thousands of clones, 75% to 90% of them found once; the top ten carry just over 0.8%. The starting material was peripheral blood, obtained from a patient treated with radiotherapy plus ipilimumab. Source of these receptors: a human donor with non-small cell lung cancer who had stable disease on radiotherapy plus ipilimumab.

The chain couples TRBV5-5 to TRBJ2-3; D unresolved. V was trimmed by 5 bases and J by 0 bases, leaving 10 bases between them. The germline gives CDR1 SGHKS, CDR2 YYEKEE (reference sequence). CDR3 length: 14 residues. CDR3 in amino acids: CASRLTTSTDTQYF. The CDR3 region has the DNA TGTGCCAGCAGGTTAACCACGAGCACAGATACGCAGTATTTT.

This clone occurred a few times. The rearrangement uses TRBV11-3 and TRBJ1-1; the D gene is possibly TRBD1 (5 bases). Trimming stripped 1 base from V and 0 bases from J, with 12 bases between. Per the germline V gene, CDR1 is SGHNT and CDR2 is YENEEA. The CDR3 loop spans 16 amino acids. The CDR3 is CASSLVGPTMNTEAFF. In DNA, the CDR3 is TGTGCCAGCAGCTTAGTGGGACCAACCATGAACACTGAAGCTTTCTTT.

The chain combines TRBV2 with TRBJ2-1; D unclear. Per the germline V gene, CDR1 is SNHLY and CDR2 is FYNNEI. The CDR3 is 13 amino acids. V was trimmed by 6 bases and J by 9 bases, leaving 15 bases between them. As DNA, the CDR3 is TGTGCCAGCAGGGGAATTTCTAGGGCTGAGCAGTTCTTC. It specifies CASRGISRAEQFF. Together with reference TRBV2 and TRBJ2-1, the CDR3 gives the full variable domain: EPEVTQTPSHQVTQMGQEVILRCVPISNHLYFYWYRQILGQKVEFLVSFYNNEISEKSEIFDDQFSVERPDGSNFTLKIRSTKLEDSAMYFCASRGISRAEQFFGPGTRLTVL.

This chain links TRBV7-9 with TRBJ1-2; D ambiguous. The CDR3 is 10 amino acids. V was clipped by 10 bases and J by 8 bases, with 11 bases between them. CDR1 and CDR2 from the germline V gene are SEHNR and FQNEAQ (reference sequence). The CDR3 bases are TGTGCCACGGGAGGTGGCGGCTACACCTTC. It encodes CATGGGGYTF.

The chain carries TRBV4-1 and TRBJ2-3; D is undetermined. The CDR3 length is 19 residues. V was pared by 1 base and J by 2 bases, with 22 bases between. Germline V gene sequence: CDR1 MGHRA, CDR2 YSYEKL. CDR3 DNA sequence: TGCGCCAGCAGCCAAGGCCCCTTGGGCACTCCACAAGACACAGATACGCAGTATTTT. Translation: CASSQGPLGTPQDTDTQYF.

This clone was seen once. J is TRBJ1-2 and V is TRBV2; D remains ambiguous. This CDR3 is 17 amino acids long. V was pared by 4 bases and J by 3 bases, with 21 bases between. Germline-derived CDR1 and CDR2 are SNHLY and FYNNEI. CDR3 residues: CASSVSPASRADYGYTF. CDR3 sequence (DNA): TGTGCCAGCAGTGTTTCCCCGGCCTCTCGCGCGGACTATGGCTACACCTTC.

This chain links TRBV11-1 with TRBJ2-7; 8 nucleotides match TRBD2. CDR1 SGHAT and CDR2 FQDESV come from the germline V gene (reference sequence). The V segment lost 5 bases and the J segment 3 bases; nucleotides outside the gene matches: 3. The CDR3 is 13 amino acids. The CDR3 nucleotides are TGTGCCAGCAGCCCCGGGACTAGCTACGAGCAGTACTTC. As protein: CASSPGTSYEQYF.

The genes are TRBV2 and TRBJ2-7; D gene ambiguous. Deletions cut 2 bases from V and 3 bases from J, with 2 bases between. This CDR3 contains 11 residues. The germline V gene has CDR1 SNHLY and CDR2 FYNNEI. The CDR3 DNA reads TGTGCCAGCAGTGAACTCTACGAGCAGTACTTC. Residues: CASSELYEQYF. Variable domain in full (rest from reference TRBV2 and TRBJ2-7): EPEVTQTPSHQVTQMGQEVILRCVPISNHLYFYWYRQILGQKVEFLVSFYNNEISEKSEIFDDQFSVERPDGSNFTLKIRSTKLEDSAMYFCASSELYEQYFGPGTRLTVT.

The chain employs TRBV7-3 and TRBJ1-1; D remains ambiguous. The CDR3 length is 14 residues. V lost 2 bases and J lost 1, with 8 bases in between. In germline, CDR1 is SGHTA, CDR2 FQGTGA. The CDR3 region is CASSLDPRNTEAFF. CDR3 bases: TGTGCCAGCAGCTTAGATCCAAGGAACACTGAAGCTTTCTTT.

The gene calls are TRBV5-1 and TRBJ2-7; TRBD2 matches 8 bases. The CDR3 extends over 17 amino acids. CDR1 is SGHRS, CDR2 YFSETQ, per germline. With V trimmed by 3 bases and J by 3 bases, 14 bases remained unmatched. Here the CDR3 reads CASSWGATSGIFYEQYF. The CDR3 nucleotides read TGCGCCAGCAGCTGGGGGGCTACTAGCGGAATATTCTACGAGCAGTACTTC.

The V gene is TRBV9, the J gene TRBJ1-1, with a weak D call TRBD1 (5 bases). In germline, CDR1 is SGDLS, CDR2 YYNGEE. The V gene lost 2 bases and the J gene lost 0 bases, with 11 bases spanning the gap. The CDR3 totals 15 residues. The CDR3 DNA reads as TGTGCCAGCAGCGTCCAGGGACGGATGAACACTGAAGCTTTCTTT. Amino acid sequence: CASSVQGRMNTEAFF. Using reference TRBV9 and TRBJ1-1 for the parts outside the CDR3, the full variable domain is DSGVTQTPKHLITATGQRVTLRCSPRSGDLSVYWYQQSLDQGLQFLIQYYNGEERAKGNILERFSAQQFPDLHSELNLSSLELGDSALYFCASSVQGRMNTEAFFGQGTRLTVV.

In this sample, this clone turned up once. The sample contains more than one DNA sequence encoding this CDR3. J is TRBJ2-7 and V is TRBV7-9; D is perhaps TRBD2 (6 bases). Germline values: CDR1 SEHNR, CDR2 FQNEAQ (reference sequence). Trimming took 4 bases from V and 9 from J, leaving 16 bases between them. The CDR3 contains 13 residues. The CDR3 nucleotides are TGTGCCAGCAGCTCGGCTCACTCCGGGGGGCAGTACTTC. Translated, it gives CASSSAHSGGQYF.

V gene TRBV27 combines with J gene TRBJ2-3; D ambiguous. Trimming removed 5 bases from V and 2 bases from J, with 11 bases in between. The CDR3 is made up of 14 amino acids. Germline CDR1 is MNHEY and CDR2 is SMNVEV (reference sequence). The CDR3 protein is CASSTDPLTDTQYF. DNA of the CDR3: TGTGCCAGCAGTACTGACCCCCTCACAGATACGCAGTATTTT.

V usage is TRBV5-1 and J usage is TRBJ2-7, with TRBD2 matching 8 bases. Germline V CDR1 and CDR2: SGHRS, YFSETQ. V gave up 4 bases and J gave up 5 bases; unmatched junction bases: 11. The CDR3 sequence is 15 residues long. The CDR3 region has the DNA TGCGCCAGCAGCAGGGGACTAGAAAATCGGAACGAGCAGTACTTC. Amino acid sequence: CASSRGLENRNEQYF.

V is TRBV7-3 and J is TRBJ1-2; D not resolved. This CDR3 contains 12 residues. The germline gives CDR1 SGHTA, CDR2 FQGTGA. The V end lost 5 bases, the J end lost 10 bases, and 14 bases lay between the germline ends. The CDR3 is CASSLRNTPYTF. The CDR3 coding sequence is TGTGCCAGCAGCCTACGGAACACGCCCTACACCTTC.

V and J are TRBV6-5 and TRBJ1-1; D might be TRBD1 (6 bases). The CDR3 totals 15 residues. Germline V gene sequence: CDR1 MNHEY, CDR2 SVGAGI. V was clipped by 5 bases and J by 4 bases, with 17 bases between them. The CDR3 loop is CASSPEGGAGTEAFF. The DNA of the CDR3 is TGTGCCAGCAGTCCCGAAGGGGGGGCTGGCACTGAAGCTTTCTTT.

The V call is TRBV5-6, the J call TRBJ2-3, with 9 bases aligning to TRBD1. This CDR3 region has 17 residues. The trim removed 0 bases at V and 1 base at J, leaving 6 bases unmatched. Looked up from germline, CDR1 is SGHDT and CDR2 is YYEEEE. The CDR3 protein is CASSLEFRQGGTDTQYF. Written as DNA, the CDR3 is TGTGCCAGCAGCTTGGAATTCCGACAGGGGGGCACAGATACGCAGTATTTT.

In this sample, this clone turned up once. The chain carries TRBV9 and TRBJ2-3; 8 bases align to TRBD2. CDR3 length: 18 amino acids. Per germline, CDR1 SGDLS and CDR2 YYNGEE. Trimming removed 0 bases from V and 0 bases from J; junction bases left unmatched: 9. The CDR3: CASSVVPGGYSSTDTQYF. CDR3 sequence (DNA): TGTGCCAGCAGCGTAGTACCGGGAGGGTACTCTAGCACAGATACGCAGTATTTT.

CDR3 sequence reads: CASSKGGGSYEQYF. The CDR3 DNA reads as TGTGCCAGCAGCAAGGGAGGTGGTTCCTACGAGCAGTACTTC. The V gene is TRBV5-4, the J gene TRBJ2-7; the D gene is possibly TRBD2 (6 bases). V gave up 4 bases and J gave up 1 base, with 12 bases separating them. The CDR3 consists of 14 residues. Germline V gives CDR1 SGHNT, CDR2 YYREEE (reference sequence).

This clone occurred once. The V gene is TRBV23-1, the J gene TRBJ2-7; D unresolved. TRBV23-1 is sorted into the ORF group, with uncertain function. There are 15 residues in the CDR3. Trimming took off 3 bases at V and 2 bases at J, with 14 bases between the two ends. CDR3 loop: CASSHPPDTAYEQYF. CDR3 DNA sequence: TGCGCCAGCAGTCATCCCCCTGACACCGCCTACGAGCAGTACTTC.

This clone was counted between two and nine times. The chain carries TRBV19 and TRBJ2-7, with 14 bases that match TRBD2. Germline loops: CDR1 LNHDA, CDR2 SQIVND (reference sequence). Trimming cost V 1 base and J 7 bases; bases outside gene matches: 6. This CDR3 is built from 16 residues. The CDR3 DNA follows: TGTGCCAGTAGTATAGCCGGGACTAGCGGGAGTTATGAGCAGTACTTC. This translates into CASSIAGTSGSYEQYF.